The 30 T cell receptor beta chains listed next were all sequenced from one sample in a study of blood T cell repertoires in COVID-19. TCRdb's copy holds only in-frame clones and misses some; the assay was immunoSEQ multiplex PCR. The sample holds about 240,000 clones, 80% to 90% seen once. Sequenced sample: PBMCs or T cells enriched from blood (not recorded which). These receptors were collected from a woman in her 30s with acute COVID-19.

V and J are TRBV29-1 and TRBJ1-1, with no clear D. CDR1 and CDR2 from the germline V gene are SQVTM and ANQGSEA. V was trimmed by 1 base and J by 0 bases, leaving 3 bases between them. There are 12 residues in the CDR3. This chain's CDR3 is CSVEGVNTEAFF. CDR3 DNA: TGCAGCGTTGAAGGAGTGAACACTGAAGCTTTCTTT.

The chain has TRBV5-1 and TRBJ2-7; D ambiguous. Germline V gene lookup returns CDR1 SGHRS and CDR2 YFSETQ. The CDR3 consists of 15 residues. V lost 0 bases and J lost 3, with 13 bases in between. This CDR3 reads CASSLAWSGDYEQYF. In DNA form, the CDR3 reads TGCGCCAGCAGCTTGGCCTGGTCCGGAGACTACGAGCAGTACTTC.

This sequence joins TRBV25-1 and TRBJ1-4, with TRBD1 identical over 7 bases. After removal of 6 bases from V and 5 bases from J, the junction contained 9 bases not matched to a gene. The V gene's germline CDR1 is MGHDK and CDR2 SYGVNS. This CDR3 is 15 amino acids long. CDR3 residues: CASRSDRAPNEKLFF. The CDR3 nucleotides are TGTGCCAGCAGATCTGACAGGGCCCCAAATGAAAAACTGTTTTTT.

Notes on this clone: The sample has other DNA sequences that encode this CDR3 too. The chain links TRBV19 to TRBJ1-6; 7 bases map to TRBD1. The germline V gene has CDR1 LNHDA and CDR2 SQIVND (reference sequence). The CDR3 contains 14 residues. Unmatched junction bases numbered 0, after V lost 2 bases and J lost 5 bases. The CDR3 region is CASSITGDNSPLHF. DNA of the CDR3: TGTGCCAGTAGTATAACAGGGGATAATTCACCCCTCCACTTT. The whole variable domain, filled in from reference TRBV19 and TRBJ1-6, reads DGGITQSPKYLFRKEGQNVTLSCEQNLNHDAMYWYRQDPGQGLRLIYYSQIVNDFQKGDIAEGYSVSREKKESFPLTVTSAQKNPTAFYLCASSITGDNSPLHFGNGTRLTVT.

The rearrangement links TRBV18 to TRBJ2-5; TRBD1 agrees at 9 bases. Per germline, CDR1 KGHSH and CDR2 LQKENI. This CDR3 region has 15 residues. J gave up 1 base and V 5 bases, and 5 bases lay outside the gene matches. The CDR3 bases are TGTGCCAGCTCAAAGACAGGGGGAGGCCAAGAGACCCAGTACTTC. It specifies CASSKTGGGQETQYF.

The V call is TRBV10-3, the J call TRBJ1-2, with D possibly TRBD1 on 6 matching bases. The CDR3 has 15 amino acids. V gave up 2 bases and J gave up 8 bases, with 18 bases separating them. Germline CDR1 and CDR2: ENHRY and SYGVKD. The CDR3 here is CAISETQGESGGYTF. The CDR3 DNA is TGTGCCATCAGTGAGACACAGGGTGAGAGTGGGGGCTACACCTTC.

This clone was seen only a few times. The V and J genes are TRBV7-2 and TRBJ1-2, with 9 positions matching TRBD1. V shed 3 bases and J 5 bases; nucleotides not matched to a gene: 13. This CDR3 spans 17 amino acids. CDR1 SGHTA and CDR2 FQGNSA come from the germline V gene. The CDR3 is CASSFDPGQGLLYGYTF. DNA of the CDR3: TGTGCCAGCAGCTTCGACCCCGGACAGGGGCTTCTATATGGCTACACCTTC.

In the case of this clone: One junction end disagrees with the germline gene, perhaps due to a read error. The rearrangement links TRBV5-8 to TRBJ2-7; possibly TRBD1 for D (6 bases). Germline lookup yields CDR1 SGHTS and CDR2 YDEGEE. The CDR3 has 16 residues. CDR3 coding DNA: TGTGCCAGCAGCTCCGATCCCTCCCCAGGCAGGGGACGGCCTCTCTTC. Protein sequence: CASSSDPSPGRGRPLF.

The chain has TRBV6-5 and TRBJ1-2; TRBD1 aligns across 8 bases. The V gene end was trimmed by 10 bases and the J gene end by 6 bases; junction bases not matched to a gene: 4. The CDR3 runs to 11 residues. CDR1 is MNHEY and CDR2 is SVGAGI in the germline V gene. The CDR3 nucleotides read TGTGCCATCGACAGGGGTCATGGCTACACCTTC. This sequence encodes CAIDRGHGYTF.

The chain couples TRBV5-1 to TRBJ1-5, with TRBD1 matching over 7 bases. The germline V gene encodes CDR1 SGHRS and CDR2 YFSETQ. The CDR3 covers 14 residues. V lost 10 bases and J lost 6; bases outside the gene matches: 13. The CDR3 sequence: CAAPWGQQGQPQHF. The CDR3 coding sequence is TGCGCCGCCCCATGGGGACAGCAAGGTCAGCCCCAGCATTTT.

The chain uses TRBV5-1 and TRBJ1-2; weak D call: TRBD1 (6 bases). The germline V gene has CDR1 SGHRS and CDR2 YFSETQ. The V gene lost 2 bases and the J gene lost 7 bases, with 12 bases spanning the gap. This CDR3 is 13 amino acids long. The CDR3, as DNA: TGCGCCAGCAGCTTACAGGGTTCCCCTGGCTACACCTTC. Protein: CASSLQGSPGYTF.

The gene calls are TRBV21-1 and TRBJ2-2; TRBD2, the D gene given by the table, was not confirmed from the DNA. TRBV21-1 is labeled a pseudogene. The CDR3 has 15 residues. CDR3 sequence: CASSKQGLNTGELFF. In DNA form, the CDR3 reads TGTGCCAGCAGCAAACAGGGACTTAACACCGGGGAGCTGTTTTTT.

The J gene is TRBJ1-2, the V gene TRBV5-6, with D possibly matching TRBD1 (5 bases). V was clipped by 3 bases and J by 4 bases, with 13 bases between them. Germline CDR1 reads SGHDT; CDR2 reads YYEEEE. This CDR3 has 14 amino acids. CDR3 DNA: TGTGCCAGCAGCTCGAATGACAGAATCTATGGCTACACCTTC. Protein product: CASSSNDRIYGYTF.

The chain employs TRBV5-1 and TRBJ1-6, with D possibly matching TRBD1 (5 bases). This CDR3 spans 15 amino acids. V was trimmed by 0 bases and J by 4 bases, leaving 8 bases between them. CDR1 and CDR2 from the germline V gene are SGHRS and YFSETQ. CDR3 DNA: TGCGCCAGCAGCTTGGCAGGGTCTTATAATTCACCCCTCCACTTT. Its translation: CASSLAGSYNSPLHF.

This chain links TRBV4-1 with TRBJ1-4; D gene unclear. The CDR3 is 14 amino acids. Germline CDR1 MGHRA, CDR2 YSYEKL. V was clipped by 2 bases and J by 7 bases, with 11 bases between them. This CDR3 reads CASSQLVGVEKLFF. DNA for the CDR3: TGCGCCAGCAGCCAATTGGTCGGGGTTGAAAAACTGTTTTTT.

CDR3 residues: CASSLWLRGRGKNIQYF. DNA for the CDR3: TGTGCCAGCAGCTTATGGTTGCGGGGGCGAGGCAAAAACATTCAGTACTTC. The chain employs TRBV7-9 and TRBJ2-4; D is perhaps TRBD2 (7 bases). This CDR3 has 17 residues. V shed 2 bases and J shed 3 bases, with 17 bases lying between them. CDR1 is SEHNR, CDR2 FQNEAQ, per germline (reference sequence).

This chain uses TRBV12-3 or TRBV12-4 with TRBJ1-6; possible D gene TRBD1, 5 bases. Trimming stripped 6 bases from V and 14 bases from J, with 11 bases between. CDR3 length: 11 amino acids. The CDR3 region is CASRGESTLHF. In DNA form, the CDR3 reads TGTGCCAGCAGAGGGGAAAGCACCCTCCACTTT.

The chain couples TRBV7-9 to TRBJ2-5; no clear D gene. V was clipped by 0 bases and J by 3 bases, with 5 bases between them. Looked up from germline, CDR1 is SEHNR and CDR2 is FQNEAQ (reference sequence). The CDR3 has 13 residues. The CDR3 DNA reads TGTGCCAGCAGCTTAGCGCCAGAAGAGACCCAGTACTTC. It is translated as CASSLAPEETQYF.

The chain combines TRBV2 with TRBJ2-7, with 8 bases aligning to TRBD1. The V gene end was trimmed by 9 bases and the J gene end by 0 bases; junction bases not matched to a gene: 10. Germline V lookup: CDR1 SNHLY, CDR2 FYNNEI. The CDR3 spans 15 residues. This chain's CDR3 is CASLTPGGHSYEQYF. As DNA, the CDR3 is TGTGCCAGTTTAACACCAGGGGGCCACTCCTACGAGCAGTACTTC.

In regard to this clone: Other DNA sequences in the same sample also yield this CDR3. The chain links TRBV11-2 to TRBJ2-7, with TRBD2 matching over 7 bases. After removal of 1 base from V and 0 bases from J, the junction contained 0 bases not matched to a gene. The CDR3 extends over 14 amino acids. The V gene's germline CDR1 is SGHAT and CDR2 FQNNGV. CDR3: CASSLGGGSYEQYF. The CDR3 bases are TGTGCCAGCAGCTTAGGGGGGGGCTCCTACGAGCAGTACTTC.

This chain joins TRBV27 and TRBJ2-1; D ambiguous. V shed 0 bases and J shed 4 bases, with 4 bases lying between them. Germline assignment: CDR1 MNHEY and CDR2 SMNVEV (reference sequence). The CDR3 is 13 residues long. CDR3 nucleotide sequence: TGTGCCAGCAGTTTATCCCTATACAATGAGCAGTTCTTC. It is translated as CASSLSLYNEQFF.

A few counts support this clone. The chain recombines TRBV6-5 with TRBJ2-3; no clear D gene. Deletions cut 7 bases from V and 5 bases from J, with 10 bases between. Per the germline V gene, CDR1 is MNHEY and CDR2 is SVGAGI. The CDR3 extends over 12 amino acids. CDR3 residues: CASTLTQDTQYF. The CDR3 coding sequence is TGTGCCAGCACTCTGACACAAGATACGCAGTATTTT.

CDR3 loop: CASSILYRGTGELFF. DNA of the CDR3: TGTGCCAGTAGTATTCTTTACAGGGGCACCGGGGAGCTGTTTTTT. The rearrangement links TRBV19 to TRBJ2-2; TRBD1 matches 7 bases. The V gene end was trimmed by 3 bases and the J gene end by 4 bases; junction bases not matched to a gene: 5. The CDR3 consists of 15 residues. The V gene's germline CDR1 is LNHDA and CDR2 SQIVND (reference sequence).

The V gene is TRBV7-2, the J gene TRBJ1-4; D may be TRBD1 (6 bases). CDR1 and CDR2 from the germline V gene are SGHTA and FQGNSA. The CDR3 extends over 15 amino acids. Trimming stripped 5 bases from V and 4 bases from J, with 14 bases between. CDR3 nucleotides: TGTGCCAGCAGCCCCCCGGACAGCCATAATGAAAAACTGTTTTTT. The encoded protein is CASSPPDSHNEKLFF.

Only one count was recorded for this clone. The V and J genes are TRBV19 and TRBJ1-6; possibly TRBD1 for D (6 bases). CDR1 LNHDA and CDR2 SQIVND come from the germline V gene (reference sequence). Trimming took off 7 bases at V and 7 bases at J, with 8 bases between the two ends. This CDR3 is 12 amino acids long. Here the CDR3 DNA reads TGTGCCAGTAACAGGGCGAATTCACCCCTCCACTTT. Amino acids: CASNRANSPLHF.

The J gene is TRBJ1-1, the V gene TRBV27; 7 bases fit TRBD1. Trimming removed 2 bases from V and 2 bases from J; junction bases left unmatched: 8. CDR3 size: 16 residues. Germline V gene lookup returns CDR1 MNHEY and CDR2 SMNVEV (reference sequence). CDR3 loop: CASSLIAGTDNTEAFF. CDR3 nucleotides: TGTGCCAGCAGTTTAATCGCCGGGACAGACAACACTGAAGCTTTCTTT.

In its sample, this clone was seen once. V usage is TRBV24-1 and J usage is TRBJ2-1; D possibly corresponds to TRBD2 (5 bases). Germline CDR1 KGHDR, CDR2 SFDVKD. Trimming stripped 3 bases from V and 9 bases from J, with 11 bases between. This CDR3 is 13 amino acids long. Here the CDR3 reads CATSDPLVTEQFF. The CDR3 coding sequence is TGTGCCACCAGTGATCCACTAGTCACTGAGCAGTTCTTC.

The V gene is TRBV18, the J gene TRBJ2-7; 12 nucleotides line up with TRBD2. V was clipped by 5 bases and J by 7 bases; unmatched bases: 9. Per germline, CDR1 KGHSH and CDR2 LQKENI. The CDR3 is made up of 15 amino acids. The CDR3 DNA reads TGTGCCAGCTCAACGACTAGCGGGGGCCCTTTTGAGCAGTACTTC. Its translation: CASSTTSGGPFEQYF.

The rearrangement joins TRBV3-1 (or the pseudogene TRBV3-2) to TRBJ1-1; D ambiguous. The V gene's germline CDR1 is LGHDT and CDR2 YNNKEL (reference sequence). V was cut by 3 bases and J by 2 bases, with 10 bases left in between. The length of the CDR3 is 14 residues. CDR3 amino acids: CASSHLAGNTEAFF. DNA of the CDR3: TGTGCCAGCAGCCATCTGGCGGGAAACACTGAAGCTTTCTTT.

The chain carries TRBV11-2 and TRBJ2-5; D gene unclear. V was cut by 0 bases and J by 3 bases, with 11 bases left in between. Germline CDR1 is SGHAT and CDR2 is FQNNGV. CDR3 length: 15 residues. CDR3 region: CASSLDWATEETQYF. DNA for the CDR3: TGTGCCAGCAGCTTAGATTGGGCCACAGAAGAGACCCAGTACTTC.